These T cell receptor beta chains were read from a single sample in a study of radiotherapy plus CTLA-4 blockade in lung cancer. Using immunoSEQ multiplex PCR, the repertoire was profiled, and TCRdb retains in-frame clones only, with some absent. This table has 60,000 to 85,000 clones, around 87% appearing once. Specimen: peripheral blood, collected from a patient treated with radiotherapy plus ipilimumab. The receptors originated from a human donor with non-small cell lung cancer who had stable disease on radiotherapy plus ipilimumab. CDR3s include the opening cysteine and the closing phenylalanine or tryptophan. D genes are given only for firm matches. The size entry is marked missing in some rows and otherwise reads once, few, many or a size class.

V gene,clone size,D gene,J gene,CDR3 DNA,CDR3 protein
TRBV2,NA,NA,TRBJ2-5,TGTGCCAGCACGGCCAGGGGAATTTTCGAGACCCAGTACTTC,CASTARGIFETQYF
TRBV6-5,NA,NA,TRBJ2-7,TGTGCCAGCAGCTACCGCCGGACACCAACCTACGAGCAGTACTTC,CASSYRRTPTYEQYF
TRBV29-1,NA,NA,TRBJ1-1,TGCAGCGTCCCGGACAGATACGAAGAAGCTTTCTTT,CSVPDRYEEAFF
TRBV9,few,NA,TRBJ2-5,TGTGCCAGCAGCGGAGGGGGGGATTTTAAGACCCAGTACTTC,CASSGGGDFKTQYF
TRBV9,NA,NA,TRBJ1-1,TGTGCCAGCAGCGTAGGCCGGGGACGGGGGGCTGAAGCTTTCTTT,CASSVGRGRGAEAFF
TRBV18,NA,NA,TRBJ2-5,TGTGCCAGCTCCTTTTCGACCCCGAACACCCAGTACTTC,CASSFSTPNTQYF
TRBV30,NA,NA,TRBJ2-7,TGTGCCTGGAGTGTACGCGGGTTGAAGAAGCAGTACTTC,CAWSVRGLKKQYF
TRBV7-8,NA,TRBD1,TRBJ1-2,TGTGCCAGCAGCTTAACGACAGGGTATAACTATGGCTACACCTTC,CASSLTTGYNYGYTF
TRBV28,NA,TRBD1,TRBJ2-5,TGTGCCAGCAGTTTATCGACAGGGGCGAGAGAGACCCAGTACTTC,CASSLSTGARETQYF
TRBV28,once,NA,TRBJ2-5,TGTGCCAGCAGCCGCCACGGAGTGGAGGGGACCCAGTACTTC,CASSRHGVEGTQYF
TRBV29-1,once,NA,TRBJ2-7,TGCAGCGTTGAAGGAGGACCCTACGAGCAGTACTTC,CSVEGGPYEQYF
TRBV11-2,once,NA,TRBJ2-6,TGTGCCAGCAGCTTCATTAGGGGCTCTGGGGCCAACGTCCTGACTTTC,CASSFIRGSGANVLTF
TRBV19,NA,NA,TRBJ1-2,TGTGCCAGTAGCCCGGAGGTGGACAACTTTGGCTACACCTTC,CASSPEVDNFGYTF
TRBV2,NA,NA,TRBJ2-5,TGTGCCAGCACCCCGGGTCTTAGGGAGACCCAGTACTTC,CASTPGLRETQYF
TRBV27,NA,NA,TRBJ1-5,TGTGCCAGCAGACAGGGTTACGGCAATCAGCCCCAGCATTTT,CASRQGYGNQPQHF